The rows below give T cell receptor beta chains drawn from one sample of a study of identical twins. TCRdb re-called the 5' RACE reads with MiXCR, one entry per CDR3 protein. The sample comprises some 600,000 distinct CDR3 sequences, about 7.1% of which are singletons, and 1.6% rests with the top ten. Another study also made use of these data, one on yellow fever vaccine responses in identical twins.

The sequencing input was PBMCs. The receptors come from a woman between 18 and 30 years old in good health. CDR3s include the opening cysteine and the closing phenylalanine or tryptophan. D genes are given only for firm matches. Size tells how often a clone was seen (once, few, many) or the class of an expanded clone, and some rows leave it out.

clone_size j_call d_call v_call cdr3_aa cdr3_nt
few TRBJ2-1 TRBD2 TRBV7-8 CASSLATSGGDEQFF TGTGCCAGCAGCTTAGCTACTAGCGGGGGGGATGAGCAGTTCTTC
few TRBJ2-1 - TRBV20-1 CSASGKTSSYNEQFF TGCAGTGCTAGCGGGAAAACTAGCTCCTACAATGAGCAGTTCTTC
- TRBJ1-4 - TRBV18 CASSPADNYNEKLFF TGTGCCAGCTCACCAGCGGACAACTATAATGAAAAACTGTTTTTT
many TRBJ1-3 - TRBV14 CASSPQDISGNTIYF TGTGCCAGCAGCCCCCAGGATATCTCTGGAAACACCATATATTTT
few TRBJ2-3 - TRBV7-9 CASSLGYRVADTQYF TGTGCCAGCAGCTTAGGTTACAGGGTGGCAGATACGCAGTATTTT
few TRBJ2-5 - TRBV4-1 CASSQRISGPETQYF TGCGCCAGCAGCCAGAGAATCTCCGGCCCAGAGACCCAGTACTTC
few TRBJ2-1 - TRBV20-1 CSAPRTDYNEQFF TGCAGTGCACCTAGGACCGACTACAATGAGCAGTTCTTC
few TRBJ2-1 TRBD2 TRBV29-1 CSVLSSGSLHNEQFF TGCAGCGTTCTATCTAGCGGGAGTTTACACAATGAGCAGTTCTTC
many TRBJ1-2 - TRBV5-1 CASSLEGSGYTF TGCGCCAGCAGCTTGGAAGGTTCTGGCTACACCTTC
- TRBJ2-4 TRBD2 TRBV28 CASSNGREVSGRYF TGTGCCAGCAGTAATGGGCGGGAGGTGTCGGGACGGTACTTC
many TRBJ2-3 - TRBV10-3 CAISESPTSSTDTQYF TGTGCCATCAGTGAGTCGCCCACCTCTAGCACAGATACGCAGTATTTT
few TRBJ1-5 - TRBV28 CASSFRGIYNQPQHF TGTGCCAGCAGTTTCCGGGGCATCTACAATCAGCCCCAGCATTTT
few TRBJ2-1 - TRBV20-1 CSAGDDHYNEQFF TGCAGTGCGGGGGATGATCACTACAATGAGCAGTTCTTC
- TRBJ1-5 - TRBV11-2 CASSLKQDQPQHF TGTGCCAGCAGCTTAAAACAAGATCAGCCCCAGCATTTT
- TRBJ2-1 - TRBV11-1 CASSLSRVEQFF TGTGCCAGCAGCTTGTCCCGAGTTGAGCAGTTCTTC
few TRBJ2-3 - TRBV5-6 CASSSMPDTQYF TGTGCCAGCAGCTCGATGCCAGATACGCAGTATTTT